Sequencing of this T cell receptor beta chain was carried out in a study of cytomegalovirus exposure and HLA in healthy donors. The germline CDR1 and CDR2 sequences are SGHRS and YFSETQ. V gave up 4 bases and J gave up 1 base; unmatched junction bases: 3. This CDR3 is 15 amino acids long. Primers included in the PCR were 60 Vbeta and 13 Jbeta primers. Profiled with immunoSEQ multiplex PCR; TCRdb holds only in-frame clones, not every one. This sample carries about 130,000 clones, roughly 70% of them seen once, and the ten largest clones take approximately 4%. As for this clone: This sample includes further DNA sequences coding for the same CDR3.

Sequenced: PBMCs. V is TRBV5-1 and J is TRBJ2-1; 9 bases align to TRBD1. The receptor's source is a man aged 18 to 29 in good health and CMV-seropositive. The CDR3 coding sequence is TGCGCCAGCAGCCCTGGACAGGGGTCCTACAATGAGCAGTTCTTC. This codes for CASSPGQGSYNEQFF.